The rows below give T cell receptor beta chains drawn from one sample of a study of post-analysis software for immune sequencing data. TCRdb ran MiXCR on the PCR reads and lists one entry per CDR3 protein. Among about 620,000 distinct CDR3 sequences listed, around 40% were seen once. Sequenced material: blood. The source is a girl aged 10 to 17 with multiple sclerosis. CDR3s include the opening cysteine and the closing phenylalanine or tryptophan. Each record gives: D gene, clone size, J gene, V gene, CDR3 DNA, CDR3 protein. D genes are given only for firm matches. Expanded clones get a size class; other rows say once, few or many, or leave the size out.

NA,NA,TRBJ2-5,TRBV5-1,TGCGCCAGCAGTCGATTGGGAGGCACCGAGACCCAGTACTTC,CASSRLGGTETQYF
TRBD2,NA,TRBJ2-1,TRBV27,TGTGCCAGCAGTTTTAGGACTAGCGGCCCCGAGTTCTTC,CASSFRTSGPEFF
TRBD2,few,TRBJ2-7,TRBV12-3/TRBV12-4,TGTGCCAGCAGTTGGGCGGGGGGCTCCTACGAGCAGTACTTC,CASSWAGGSYEQYF
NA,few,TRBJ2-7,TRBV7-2,TGTGCCAGCAGCCGGTCAGGAATCTACGAGCAGTACTTC,CASSRSGIYEQYF
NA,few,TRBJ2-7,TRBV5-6,TGTGCCAGCAGCCCGGGGCTCCCCTCCGGGGAGCAGTACTTC,CASSPGLPSGEQYF
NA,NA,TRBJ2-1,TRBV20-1,TGCAGTGCTAGGAACCCCCCGACAGGCGGGCAGTTCTTC,CSARNPPTGGQFF
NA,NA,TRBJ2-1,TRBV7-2,TGTGCCAGCAGCTTAGGTCCCTCCCCAAGCTCCTACAATGAGCAGTTCTTC,CASSLGPSPSSYNEQFF
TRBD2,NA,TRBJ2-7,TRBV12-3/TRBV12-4,TGTGCCAGCAAGTCGGGAGGGGCCTACGAGCAGTACTTC,CASKSGGAYEQYF
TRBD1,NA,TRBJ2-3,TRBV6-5,TGTGCCGGCAGCAGGACAGGGCGCACAGATACGCAGTATTTT,CAGSRTGRTDTQYF
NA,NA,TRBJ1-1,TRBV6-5,TGTGCCAGCAGTTTCGTACGGGTCGGGAACACTGAAGCTTTCTTT,CASSFVRVGNTEAFF